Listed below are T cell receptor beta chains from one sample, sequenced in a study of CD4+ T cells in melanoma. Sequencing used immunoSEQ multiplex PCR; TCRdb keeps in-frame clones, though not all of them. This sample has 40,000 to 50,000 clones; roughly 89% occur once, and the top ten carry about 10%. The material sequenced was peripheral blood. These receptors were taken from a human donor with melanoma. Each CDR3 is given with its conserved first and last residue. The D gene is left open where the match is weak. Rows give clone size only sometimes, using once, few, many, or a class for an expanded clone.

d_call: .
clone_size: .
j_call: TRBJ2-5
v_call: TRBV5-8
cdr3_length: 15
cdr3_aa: CASSLPRTYQETQYF
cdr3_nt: TGTGCCAGCAGCTTGCCCCGGACATACCAAGAGACCCAGTACTTC

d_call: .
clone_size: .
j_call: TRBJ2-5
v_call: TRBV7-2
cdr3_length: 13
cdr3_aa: CASSLERWETQYF
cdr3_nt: TGTGCCAGCAGCTTAGAGCGGTGGGAGACCCAGTACTTC

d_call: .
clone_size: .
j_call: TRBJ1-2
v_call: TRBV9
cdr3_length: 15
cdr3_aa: CASSVGAGPHGGYTF
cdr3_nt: TGTGCCAGCAGCGTAGGGGCAGGGCCTCATGGTGGCTACACCTTC

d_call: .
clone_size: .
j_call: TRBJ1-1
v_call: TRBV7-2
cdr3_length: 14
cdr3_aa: CASSLSLGGARAFF
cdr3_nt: TGTGCCAGCAGCTTGTCCTTAGGAGGGGCCCGCGCTTTCTTT

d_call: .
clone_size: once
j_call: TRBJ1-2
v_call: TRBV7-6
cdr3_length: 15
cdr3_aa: CASSPGLGLNYGYTF
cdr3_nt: TGTGCCAGCAGCCCGGGCCTAGGACTTAACTATGGCTACACCTTC

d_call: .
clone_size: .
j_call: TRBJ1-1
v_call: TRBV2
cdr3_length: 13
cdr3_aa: CASSVEGDTEAFF
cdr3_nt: TGTGCCAGCAGTGTGGAAGGGGACACTGAAGCTTTCTTT

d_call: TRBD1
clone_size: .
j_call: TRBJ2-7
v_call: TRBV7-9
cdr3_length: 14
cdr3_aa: CASREPGQGGEQYF
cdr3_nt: TGTGCCAGCAGAGAGCCGGGACAGGGTGGCGAGCAGTACTTC

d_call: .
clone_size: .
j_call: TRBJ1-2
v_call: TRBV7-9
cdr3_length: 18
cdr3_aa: CASSLGLRTDRTNYGYTF
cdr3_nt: TGTGCCAGCAGCTTAGGGTTACGGACAGATCGAACTAACTATGGCTACACCTTC

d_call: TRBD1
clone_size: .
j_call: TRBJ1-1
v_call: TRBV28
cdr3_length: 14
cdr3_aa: CASSLAGQGTEAFF
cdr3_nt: TGTGCCAGCAGTTTAGCGGGACAGGGGACTGAAGCTTTCTTT

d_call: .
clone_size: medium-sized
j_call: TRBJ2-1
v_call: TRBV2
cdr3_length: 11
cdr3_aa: CASSDMSEQFF
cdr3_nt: TGTGCCAGCAGTGACATGAGTGAGCAGTTCTTC

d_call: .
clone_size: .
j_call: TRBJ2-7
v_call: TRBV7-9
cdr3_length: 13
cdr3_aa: CASSLGASYEQYF
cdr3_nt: TGTGCCAGCAGCTTGGGGGCCTCTTACGAGCAGTACTTC

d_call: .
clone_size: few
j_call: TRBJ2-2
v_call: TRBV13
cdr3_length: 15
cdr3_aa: CASSLSTGTERELFF
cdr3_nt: TGTGCCAGCAGCTTAAGCACAGGAACGGAGAGGGAGCTGTTTTTT

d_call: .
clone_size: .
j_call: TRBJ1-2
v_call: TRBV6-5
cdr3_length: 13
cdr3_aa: CASSYTPNYGYTF
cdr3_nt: TGTGCCAGCAGTTACACGCCAAACTATGGCTACACCTTC

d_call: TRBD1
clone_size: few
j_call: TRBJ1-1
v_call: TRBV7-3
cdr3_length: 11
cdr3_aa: CASSSGQKAFF
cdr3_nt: TGTGCCAGCAGCTCGGGACAGAAAGCTTTCTTT

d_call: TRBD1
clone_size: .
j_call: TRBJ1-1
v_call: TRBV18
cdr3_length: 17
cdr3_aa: CASSPLFGTGGNTEAFF
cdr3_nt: TGTGCCAGCTCACCACTCTTCGGGACAGGGGGTAACACTGAAGCTTTCTTT

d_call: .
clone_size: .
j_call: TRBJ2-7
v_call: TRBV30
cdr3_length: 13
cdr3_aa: CAWSHHRGDEQYF
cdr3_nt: TGTGCCTGGAGTCATCATAGGGGGGACGAGCAGTACTTC

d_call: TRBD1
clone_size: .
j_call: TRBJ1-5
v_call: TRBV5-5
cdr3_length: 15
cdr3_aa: CASSSTGGFNQPQHF
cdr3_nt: TGTGCCAGCAGCTCGACAGGGGGGTTCAATCAGCCCCAGCATTTT

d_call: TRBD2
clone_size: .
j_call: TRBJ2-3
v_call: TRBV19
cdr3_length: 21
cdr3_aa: CASSIQSPGLAGGQSSDTQYF
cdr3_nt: TGTGCCAGTAGTATTCAAAGCCCGGGACTAGCGGGGGGCCAAAGTTCAGATACGCAGTATTTT

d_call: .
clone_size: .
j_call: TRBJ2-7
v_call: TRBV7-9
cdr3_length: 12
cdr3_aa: CASSRNLYEQYF
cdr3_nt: TGTGCCAGCAGCCGGAACTTGTACGAGCAGTACTTC

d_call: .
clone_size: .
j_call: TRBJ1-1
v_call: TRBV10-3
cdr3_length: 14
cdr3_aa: CAISEPDLNTEAFF
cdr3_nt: TGTGCCATCAGTGAGCCCGACCTGAACACTGAAGCTTTCTTT

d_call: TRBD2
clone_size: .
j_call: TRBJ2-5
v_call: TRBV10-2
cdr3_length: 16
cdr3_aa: CASSETGTSFQETQYF
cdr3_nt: TGCGCCAGCAGTGAGACCGGGACTAGCTTTCAAGAGACCCAGTACTTC

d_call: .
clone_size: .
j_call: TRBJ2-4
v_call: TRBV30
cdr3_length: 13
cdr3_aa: CAWSVLLQNIQYF
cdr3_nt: TGTGCCTGGAGTGTACTACTACAAAACATTCAGTACTTC

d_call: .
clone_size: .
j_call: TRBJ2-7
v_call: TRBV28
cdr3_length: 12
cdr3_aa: CASTKGGAEQYF
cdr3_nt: TGTGCCAGCACAAAGGGGGGCGCCGAGCAGTACTTC

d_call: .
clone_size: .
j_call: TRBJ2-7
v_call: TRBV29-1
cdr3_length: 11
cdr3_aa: CSVERSYEQYF
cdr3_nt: TGCAGCGTTGAAAGGTCCTACGAGCAGTACTTC

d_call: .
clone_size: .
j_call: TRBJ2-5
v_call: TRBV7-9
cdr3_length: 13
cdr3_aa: CASSLGTPETQYF
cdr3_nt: TGTGCCAGCAGCTTAGGGACCCCGGAGACCCAGTACTTC

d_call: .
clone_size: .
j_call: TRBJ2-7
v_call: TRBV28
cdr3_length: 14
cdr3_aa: CASCRPGVTYEQYF
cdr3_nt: TGTGCCAGCTGTCGGCCAGGGGTAACCTACGAGCAGTACTTC

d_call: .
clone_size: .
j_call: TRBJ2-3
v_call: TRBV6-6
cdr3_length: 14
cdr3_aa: CASSYERGGDTQYF
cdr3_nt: TGTGCCAGCAGTTACGAGAGGGGGGGAGATACGCAGTATTTT

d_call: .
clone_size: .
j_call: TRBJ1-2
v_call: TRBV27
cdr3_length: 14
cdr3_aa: CASSLGGPNYGYTF
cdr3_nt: TGTGCCAGCAGTTTAGGTGGGCCTAACTATGGCTACACCTTC

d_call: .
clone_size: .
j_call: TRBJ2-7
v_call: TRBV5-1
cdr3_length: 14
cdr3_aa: CASSLGGDTYEQYF
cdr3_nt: TGCGCCAGCAGCTTGGGCGGGGATACCTACGAGCAGTACTTC

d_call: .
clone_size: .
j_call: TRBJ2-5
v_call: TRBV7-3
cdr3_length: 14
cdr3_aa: CASSLFGKEETQYF
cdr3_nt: TGTGCCAGCAGCTTATTCGGGAAGGAAGAGACCCAGTACTTC

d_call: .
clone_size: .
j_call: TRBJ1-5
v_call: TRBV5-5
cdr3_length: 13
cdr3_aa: CASSLGSNQPQHF
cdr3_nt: TGTGCCAGCAGCTTGGGAAGCAATCAGCCCCAGCATTTT

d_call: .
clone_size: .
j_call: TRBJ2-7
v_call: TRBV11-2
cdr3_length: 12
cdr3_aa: CASSPTGSEQYF
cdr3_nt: TGTGCCAGCAGCCCCACAGGGTCCGAGCAGTACTTC

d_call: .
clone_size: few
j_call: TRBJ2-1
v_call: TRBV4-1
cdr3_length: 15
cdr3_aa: CASSQDSAGGNEQFF
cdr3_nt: TGCGCCAGCAGCCAAGATTCAGCAGGGGGGAATGAGCAGTTCTTC

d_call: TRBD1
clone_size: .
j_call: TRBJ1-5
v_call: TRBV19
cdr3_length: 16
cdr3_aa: CASTTGQGLGLQPQHF
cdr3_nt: TGTGCCAGTACCACAGGACAGGGTCTAGGATTGCAGCCCCAGCATTTT

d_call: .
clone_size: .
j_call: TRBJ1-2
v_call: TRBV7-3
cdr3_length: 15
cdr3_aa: CASRVRNRESYGYTF
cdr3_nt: TGTGCCAGCAGAGTCAGAAACCGGGAATCCTATGGCTACACCTTC

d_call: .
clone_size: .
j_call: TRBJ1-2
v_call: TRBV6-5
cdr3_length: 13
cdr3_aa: CASSSAGYNGYTF
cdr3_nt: TGTGCCAGCAGTTCCGCAGGGTACAATGGCTACACCTTC

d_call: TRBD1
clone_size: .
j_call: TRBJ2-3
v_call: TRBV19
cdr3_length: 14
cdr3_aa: CASSMTGVTDTQYF
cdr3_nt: TGTGCCAGTAGTATGACAGGGGTCACAGATACGCAGTATTTT

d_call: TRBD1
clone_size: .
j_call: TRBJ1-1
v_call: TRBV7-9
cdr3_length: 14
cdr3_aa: CASSLGTGRTEAFF
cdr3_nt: TGTGCCAGCAGCCTGGGGACAGGGAGGACTGAAGCTTTCTTT

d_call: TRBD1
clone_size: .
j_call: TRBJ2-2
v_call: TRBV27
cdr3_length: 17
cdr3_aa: CASSLSYRGLGTGELFF
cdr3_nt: TGTGCCAGCAGTTTATCCTACAGGGGGTTAGGGACCGGGGAGCTGTTTTTT

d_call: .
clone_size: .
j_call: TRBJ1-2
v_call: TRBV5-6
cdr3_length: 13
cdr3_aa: CASSLWKNYGYTF
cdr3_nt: TGTGCCAGCAGCCTTTGGAAAAACTATGGCTACACCTTC